Sequencing of this TCR beta chain was carried out in a study of control samples from healthy donors and cancer patients. The CDR3 covers 12 residues. V was pared by 3 bases and J by 9 bases, with 9 bases between. Germline V lookup: CDR1 MGHRA, CDR2 YSYEKL. Only in-frame clones appear in the TCRdb table, and some are missing; sequencing was by immunoSEQ multiplex PCR. The sample has 150,000 to 200,000 clones, 80% to 90% seen once. The chain is built from TRBV4-1 and TRBJ2-1; D perhaps matches TRBD1 (5 bases). The sequencing input was blood. This receptor was identified in a man aged 18 to 30 in good health. The CDR3 nucleotides read TGCGCCAGCAGCCAGATTCAGGGTGAGCAGTTCTTC. It encodes CASSQIQGEQFF.